These 3 T cell receptor beta chains came from one sample sequenced in a study of multiple sclerosis patients with progressive multifocal leukoencephalopathy. Time point specified: time of PML onset. Repertoires were generated with immunoSEQ multiplex PCR, while TCRdb's copy carries only in-frame clones and drops some. The sample includes 30,000 to 35,000 clones, roughly 90% of them seen just once. Material: PBMCs, obtained from a patient treated with natalizumab. The receptors come from a human donor with progressive multifocal leukoencephalopathy.

This chain uses TRBV4-1 with TRBJ1-2, with a possible D match to TRBD1 (5 bases). CDR3 length: 15 residues. Trimming cost V 0 bases and J 4 bases, with 12 bases left between them. Germline assignment: CDR1 MGHRA and CDR2 YSYEKL. CDR3 in DNA: TGCGCCAGCAGCCAAGAGGGACGGTCGCCCTATGGCTACACCTTC. Translating gives CASSQEGRSPYGYTF.

This sequence joins TRBV11-2 and TRBJ1-2, with 7 bases identical to TRBD1. The CDR3 sequence is 11 residues long. V lost 5 bases, J lost 8 bases, and 2 bases stayed unmatched. Germline V gene data show CDR1 as SGHAT and CDR2 as FQNNGV. CDR3: CASSARGGYTF. In nucleotides, the CDR3 is TGTGCCAGCAGCGCCAGGGGGGGCTACACCTTC.

The V and J genes are TRBV28 and TRBJ1-6; 7 positions agree with TRBD1. The germline V gene encodes CDR1 MDHEN and CDR2 SYDVKM. Losses at the gene ends were 2 bases for V and 5 bases for J; bases not matched to a gene: 0. The CDR3 is 14 residues long. This CDR3 is CASSLDRDNSPLHF. The CDR3 bases are TGTGCCAGCAGTTTAGACAGGGATAATTCACCCCTCCACTTT.